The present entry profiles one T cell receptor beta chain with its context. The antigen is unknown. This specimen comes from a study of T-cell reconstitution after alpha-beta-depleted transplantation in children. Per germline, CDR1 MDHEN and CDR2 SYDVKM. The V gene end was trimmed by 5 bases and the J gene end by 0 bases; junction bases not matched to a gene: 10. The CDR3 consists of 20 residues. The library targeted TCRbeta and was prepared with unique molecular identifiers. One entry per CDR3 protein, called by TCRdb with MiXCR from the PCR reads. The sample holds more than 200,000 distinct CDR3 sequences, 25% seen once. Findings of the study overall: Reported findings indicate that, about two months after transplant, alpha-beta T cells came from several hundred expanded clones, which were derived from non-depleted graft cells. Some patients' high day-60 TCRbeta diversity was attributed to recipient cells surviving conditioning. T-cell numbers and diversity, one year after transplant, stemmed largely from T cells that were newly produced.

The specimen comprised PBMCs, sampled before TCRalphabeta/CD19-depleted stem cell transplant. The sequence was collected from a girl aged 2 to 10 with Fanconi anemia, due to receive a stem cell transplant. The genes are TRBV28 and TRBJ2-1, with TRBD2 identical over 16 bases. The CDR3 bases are TGTGCCAGCAGTCGAACGGGACTAGCGGGGGGGAGGAGCTCCTACAATGAGCAGTTCTTC. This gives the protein CASSRTGLAGGRSSYNEQFF.